Shown below are 10 T cell receptor beta chains from a single sample sequenced in a study of blood T cell repertoires in COVID-19. The method was immunoSEQ multiplex PCR; TCRdb's version includes in-frame clones alone and lacks a portion of them. The sample shows tens of thousands of clones, roughly 90% of them seen only once. Material for sequencing was peripheral blood. The receptor source for this set is a man aged 50-60 years with active COVID-19.

V usage is TRBV12-2 and J usage is TRBJ1-1; TRBD1, the table's D call, was not compared with the DNA. TRBV12-2 represents a pseudogene. The CDR3 runs to 13 residues. The CDR3 sequence: CASRLDRTTEAFF. The CDR3 DNA is TGTGCAAGTCGCTTAGACCGGACAACGGAAGCTTTCTTT.

This rearrangement joins TRBV4-3 to TRBJ1-2; TRBD1 might be the D (5 bases). Germline CDR1 is LGHNA and CDR2 is YSLEER. The length of the CDR3 is 16 residues. V lost 0 bases and J lost 3, with 14 bases in between. The CDR3 loop reads CASSQEHGGLDYGYTF. CDR3 sequence (DNA): TGCGCCAGCAGCCAAGAGCACGGGGGTCTAGACTATGGCTACACCTTC.

The V call is TRBV6-2 or TRBV6-3, the J call TRBJ2-7; 12 bases line up with TRBD2. This CDR3 contains 15 residues. The trim removed 4 bases at V and 4 bases at J, leaving 5 bases unmatched. Germline CDR1 MNHEY, CDR2 SVGEGT. The CDR3 loop is CASSSTSGGSYEQYF. The CDR3 coding sequence is TGTGCCAGCAGTTCAACTAGCGGGGGGTCTTACGAGCAGTACTTC.

This chain uses TRBV2 with TRBJ2-2; 7 nucleotides align to TRBD1. The CDR3 is 15 amino acids. V shed 3 bases and J 7 bases; nucleotides not matched to a gene: 8. CDR1 SNHLY and CDR2 FYNNEI come from the germline V gene. CDR3 bases: TGTGCCAGCAGTGAGAGCTTACAGGGGATCGGGGAGCTGTTTTTT. This translates into CASSESLQGIGELFF.

This chain joins TRBV28 and TRBJ2-7; D may be TRBD1 (6 bases). Germline CDR1 is MDHEN and CDR2 is SYDVKM. V lost 6 bases to trimming and J lost 0 bases, with 18 bases between them. The CDR3 has 16 residues. This chain's CDR3 is CASSRRQDLSSYEQYF. The DNA of the CDR3 is TGTGCCAGCAGCCGCCGACAGGACTTGAGCTCCTACGAGCAGTACTTC.

The chain uses TRBV11-1 and TRBJ2-7, with 7 bases aligning to TRBD2. This CDR3 has 15 amino acids. Trimming at V came to 5 bases and at J to 0 bases, leaving 7 bases not matched to a gene. Germline lookup yields CDR1 SGHAT and CDR2 FQDESV (reference sequence). This CDR3 reads CASSAGTIPSYEQYF. Here the CDR3 DNA reads TGTGCCAGCAGCGCCGGGACTATCCCCTCCTACGAGCAGTACTTC.

This clone was seen only a few times. The chain is built from TRBV10-3 and TRBJ2-5; no clear D. The V gene lost 3 bases and the J gene lost 3 bases, with 8 bases spanning the gap. The CDR3 contains 13 residues. Germline V gives CDR1 ENHRY, CDR2 SYGVKD. The CDR3 DNA reads as TGTGCCATCAGTGACGGAGTTAAAGAGACCCAGTACTTC. It codes for CAISDGVKETQYF.

This chain joins TRBV7-3 and TRBJ2-3; TRBD2 matches at 7 bases. Germline CDR1 and CDR2: SGHTA and FQGTGA. Trimming at V came to 5 bases and at J to 2 bases, leaving 13 bases not matched to a gene. This CDR3 contains 17 residues. The CDR3 reads CASSLLLGEGFTDTQYF. The CDR3 DNA sequence: TGTGCCAGCAGCCTCCTTTTAGGGGAGGGCTTCACAGATACGCAGTATTTT.

The rearrangement links TRBV19 to TRBJ2-6; the match to TRBD1 covers 8 bases. The ends lost 4 bases at V and 2 bases at J; junction bases unmatched: 7. The CDR3 spans 17 residues. Germline assignment: CDR1 LNHDA and CDR2 SQIVND (reference sequence). Written as DNA, the CDR3 is TGTGCCAGTAGTAGGACAGGGTTAGGACCTGGGGCCAACGTCCTGACTTTC. Its protein product is CASSRTGLGPGANVLTF.

The J gene is TRBJ2-7, the V gene TRBV5-1; 7 positions agree with TRBD1. The trim removed 0 bases at V and 5 bases at J, leaving 5 bases unmatched. Germline assignment: CDR1 SGHRS and CDR2 YFSETQ. The CDR3 spans 14 residues. CDR3 loop: CASSLERGPNEQYF. The CDR3 coding sequence is TGCGCCAGCAGCTTGGAGAGGGGGCCCAACGAGCAGTACTTC.